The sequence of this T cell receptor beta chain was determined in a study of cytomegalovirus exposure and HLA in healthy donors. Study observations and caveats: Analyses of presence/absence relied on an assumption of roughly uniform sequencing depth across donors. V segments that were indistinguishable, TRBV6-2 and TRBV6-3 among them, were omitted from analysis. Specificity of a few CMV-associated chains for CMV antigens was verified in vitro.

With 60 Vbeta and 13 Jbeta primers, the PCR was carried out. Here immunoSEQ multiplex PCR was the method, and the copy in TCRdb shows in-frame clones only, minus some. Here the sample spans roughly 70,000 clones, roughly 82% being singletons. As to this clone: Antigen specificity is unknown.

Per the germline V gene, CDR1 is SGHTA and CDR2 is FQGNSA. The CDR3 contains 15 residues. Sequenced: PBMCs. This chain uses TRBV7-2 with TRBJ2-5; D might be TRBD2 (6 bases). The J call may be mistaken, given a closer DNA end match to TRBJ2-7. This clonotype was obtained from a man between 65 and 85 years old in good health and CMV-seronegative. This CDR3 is CASSLAQLAAYEQYF. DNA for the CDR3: TGTGCCAGCAGCTTAGCACAACTAGCAGCCTACGAGCAGTACTTC.